This entry describes one T cell receptor (beta chain). This sample was taken from a study of identifying expanded T cells in peripheral blood. Only in-frame clones appear in the TCRdb table, and some are missing; sequencing was by immunoSEQ multiplex PCR. The repertoire holds tens of thousands of clones, with around 83% as singletons. Sequenced input: blood. The receptor was isolated from a person aged 18 to 75 in good health.

CDR3 DNA: TGTGCCAGCAGCGCGGACTACCTAGGGACCCAGTACTTC. Translated, it gives CASSADYLGTQYF. The chain has TRBV9 and TRBJ2-5, with D perhaps matching TRBD2 (6 bases). CDR3 size: 13 residues. The germline CDR1 and CDR2 sequences are SGDLS and YYNGEE. Trimming removed 3 bases at V and 7 bases at J, with 13 bases between.